This TCR beta chain is from a study of T-cell reconstitution after alpha-beta-depleted transplantation in children. CDR3 size: 13 residues. Germline V CDR1 and CDR2: DFQATT, SNEGSKA (reference sequence). V was clipped by 0 bases and J by 3 bases, with 7 bases between them. Study results and caveats: Where alpha-beta T cells came from about two months after transplant was reportedly several hundred expanded graft clones. High day-60 TCRbeta diversity in some patients came from surviving recipient T cells and thymic progenitors. Diversity and T-cell counts at one year after transplant derived mostly from new T cells.

Note on this clonotype: Its antigen is currently unknown.

Library preparation (for TCRbeta) was performed with unique molecular identifiers. From the PCR reads, TCRdb called clonotypes with MiXCR, one entry per CDR3 protein. Among hundreds of thousands of distinct CDR3 sequences, approximately 14% were seen once, and the ten largest hold 0.75% to 0.85%. The V call is TRBV20-1, the J call TRBJ2-3; D is undetermined. This clonotype was obtained from a girl aged 2 to 9 with congenital amegakaryocytic thrombocytopenia, due to receive a stem cell transplant. The material sequenced was PBMCs, taken before TCRalphabeta/CD19-depleted stem cell transplant. The CDR3 coding sequence is TGCAGTGCTAGAGAAGTGCAGACAGATACGCAGTATTTT. Protein: CSAREVQTDTQYF.